This T cell receptor (beta chain) emerged from a study of blood T cell repertoires in COVID-19. Study-level background: Both acute and convalescent COVID-19 samples were obtained from the United States, Italy and Spain. In each case, the material was cDNA or gDNA derived from T cells, B-cell-depleted T cells, or PBMCs.

Here immunoSEQ multiplex PCR was the method, and the copy in TCRdb shows in-frame clones only, minus some. The sample contains a few hundred thousand clones, roughly nine tenths of which appear only once. In terms of age and location, participants ranged from roughly 18 to 95 years and lived in about two dozen US areas. Recovered participants had two consecutive negative NP/OP PCR tests, healthcare professional clearance, or symptom resolution. The CDR3 covers 15 residues. V lost 5 bases and J lost 1, with 14 bases in between. In germline, CDR1 is MDHEN, CDR2 SYDVKM. The source of this sequence is a woman aged 30 to 39 who had recovered from COVID-19. V usage is TRBV28 and J usage is TRBJ1-1, with D perhaps matching TRBD1 (5 bases). Sequenced material: PBMCs or T cells enriched from blood (not recorded which). This CDR3 reads CASSAPGGGNTEAFF. In DNA form, the CDR3 reads TGTGCCAGCAGTGCTCCGGGGGGAGGGAACACTGAAGCTTTCTTT.